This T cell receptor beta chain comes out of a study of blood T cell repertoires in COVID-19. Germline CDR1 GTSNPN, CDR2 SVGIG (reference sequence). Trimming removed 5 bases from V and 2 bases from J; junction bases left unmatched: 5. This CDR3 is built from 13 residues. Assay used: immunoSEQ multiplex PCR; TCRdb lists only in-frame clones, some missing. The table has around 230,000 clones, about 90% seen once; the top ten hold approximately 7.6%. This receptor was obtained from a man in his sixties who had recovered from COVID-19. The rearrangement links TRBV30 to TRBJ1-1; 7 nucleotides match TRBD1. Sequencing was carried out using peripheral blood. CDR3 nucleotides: TGTGCCTGGGCGACAGGGATAAACACTGAAGCTTTCTTT. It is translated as CAWATGINTEAFF.